The 8 T cell receptor beta chains in this list originate from one sample, sequenced in a study of regulatory T cells in long-lasting Graves disease. This sample's time point: persistent/refractory GD, antithyroid drugs over 5 years with positive TRAb. Making the TCR library involved RNA that had been extracted from PBMCs. The authors built TCR beta libraries using iRepertoire HTBI primers and Arm-PCR of CDR3 regions. TCRdb re-derived calls from the multiplex PCR reads in MiXCR, one entry per CDR3 protein. Here the sample spans hundreds of thousands of distinct CDR3 sequences, approximately 22% being singletons. This sample comprised peripheral blood mononuclear cells (PBMCs), obtained when the disease was refractory, from a patient treated with antithyroid drugs. These receptors were taken from a female donor with Graves disease.

This clonotype was picked up many times. The chain combines TRBV28 with TRBJ1-3; D remains ambiguous. The CDR3 spans 16 residues. V was cut by 2 bases and J by 3 bases, with 14 bases left in between. Germline CDR1 and CDR2: MDHEN and SYDVKM. CDR3 sequence reads: CASSLTGRVDGNTIYF. The CDR3 region has the DNA TGTGCCAGCAGTTTAACCGGGAGAGTAGATGGAAACACCATATATTTT.

This clonotype was detected many times. The CDR3 nucleotides are TGTGCCAGCAGCCCACTCATAGCGGGACCCTTTGGCATTCAGTACTTC. This encodes CASSPLIAGPFGIQYF. This sequence joins TRBV7-8 and TRBJ2-4, with TRBD2 matching over 8 bases. V was clipped by 5 bases and J by 9 bases; unmatched bases: 15. CDR3 length: 16 residues. Germline assignment: CDR1 SGHVS and CDR2 FQNEAQ. The full variable domain, completed using reference TRBV7-8 and TRBJ2-4, is GAGVSQSPRYKVAKRGQDVALRCDPISGHVSLFWYQQALGQGPEFLTYFQNEAQLDKSGLPSDRFFAERPEGSVSTLKIQRTQQEDSAVYLCASSPLIAGPFGIQYFGAGTRLSVL.

This clonotype was seen repeatedly, ten times or more. The chain couples TRBV30 to TRBJ1-4, with a possible D match to TRBD1 (6 bases). V dropped 8 bases and J dropped 13 bases, with 23 bases sitting between them. The CDR3 consists of 13 residues. CDR1 GTSNPN and CDR2 SVGIG come from the germline V gene (reference sequence). The DNA for the CDR3 is TGTGCCCAAGAAAGTCAGGCCGGGACAACACTGTTTTTT. It is translated as CAQESQAGTTLFF.

The chain is built from TRBV28 and TRBJ2-1; possibly TRBD1 for D (6 bases). Germline V gene data show CDR1 as MDHEN and CDR2 as SYDVKM. CDR3 length equals 15 residues. V lost 5 bases and J lost 3, with 14 bases in between. CDR3 residues: CASSKPPTGYNEQFF. CDR3 nucleotides: TGTGCCAGCAGTAAACCCCCGACAGGCTACAATGAGCAGTTCTTC. The full variable domain, in which reference TRBV28 and TRBJ2-1 provide the parts outside the CDR3, is DVKVTQSSRYLVKRTGEKVFLECVQDMDHENMFWYRQDPGLGLRLIYFSYDVKMKEKGDIPEGYSVSREKKERFSLILESASTNQTSMYLCASSKPPTGYNEQFFGPGTRLTVL.

This clonotype occurred many times. V usage is TRBV28 and J usage is TRBJ2-7; no definite D call. With 3 bases removed from V and 3 bases from J, the gap between germline ends came to 21 bases. This CDR3 comprises 17 residues. Per the germline V gene, CDR1 is MDHEN and CDR2 is SYDVKM. The CDR3 reads CASSFKDGLDLYYEQYF. Written as DNA, the CDR3 is TGTGCCAGCAGTTTTAAGGACGGATTAGACCTATACTACGAGCAGTACTTC. Together with reference TRBV28 and TRBJ2-7, the CDR3 gives the full variable domain: DVKVTQSSRYLVKRTGEKVFLECVQDMDHENMFWYRQDPGLGLRLIYFSYDVKMKEKGDIPEGYSVSREKKERFSLILESASTNQTSMYLCASSFKDGLDLYYEQYFGPGTRLTVT.

In its sample, this clonotype was seen many times. The CDR3 region is CASSPGGQGYEQYF. The CDR3 nucleotides read TGTGCCAGCAGCCCCGGGGGACAGGGCTACGAGCAGTACTTC. The chain recombines TRBV28 with TRBJ2-7, with 9 bases matching TRBD1. V lost 6 bases and J lost 3; bases outside the gene matches: 6. CDR1 is MDHEN and CDR2 is SYDVKM in the germline V gene. This CDR3 spans 14 amino acids.

This clonotype was picked up many times. The rearrangement uses TRBV5-4 and TRBJ1-1; TRBD1 is a possible D gene (6 bases). Germline CDR1 SGHNT, CDR2 YYREEE (reference sequence). The V gene lost 2 bases and the J gene lost 8 bases, with 13 bases spanning the gap. The CDR3 has 13 amino acids. The CDR3: CASSLGGTGEAFF. The CDR3 DNA reads as TGTGCCAGCAGCTTAGGGGGTACGGGAGAAGCTTTCTTT.

This clonotype has a count of ten or more. CDR3 amino acids: CASSLTPWGYTF. In DNA, the CDR3 is TGTGCCAGCAGTTTAACCCCTTGGGGCTACACCTTC. The rearrangement joins TRBV28 to TRBJ1-2; no clear D. The germline CDR1 and CDR2 sequences are MDHEN and SYDVKM. V lost 2 bases and J lost 8, with 9 bases in between. This CDR3 region has 12 residues.